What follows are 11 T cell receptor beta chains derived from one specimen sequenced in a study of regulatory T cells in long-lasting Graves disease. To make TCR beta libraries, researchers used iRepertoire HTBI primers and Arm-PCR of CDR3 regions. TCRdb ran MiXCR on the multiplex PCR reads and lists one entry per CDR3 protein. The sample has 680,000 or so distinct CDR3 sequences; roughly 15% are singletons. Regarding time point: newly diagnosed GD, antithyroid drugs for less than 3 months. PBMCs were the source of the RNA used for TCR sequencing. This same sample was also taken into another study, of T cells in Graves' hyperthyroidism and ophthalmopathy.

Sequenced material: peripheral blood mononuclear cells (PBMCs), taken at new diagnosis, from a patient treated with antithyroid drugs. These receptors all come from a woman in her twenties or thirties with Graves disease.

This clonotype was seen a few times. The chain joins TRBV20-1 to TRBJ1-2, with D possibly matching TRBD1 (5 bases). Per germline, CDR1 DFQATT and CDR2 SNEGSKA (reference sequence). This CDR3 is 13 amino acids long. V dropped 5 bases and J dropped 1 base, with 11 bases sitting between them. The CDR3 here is CSAGLQVNYGYTF. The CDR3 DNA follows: TGCAGTGCTGGCTTACAGGTTAACTATGGCTACACCTTC.

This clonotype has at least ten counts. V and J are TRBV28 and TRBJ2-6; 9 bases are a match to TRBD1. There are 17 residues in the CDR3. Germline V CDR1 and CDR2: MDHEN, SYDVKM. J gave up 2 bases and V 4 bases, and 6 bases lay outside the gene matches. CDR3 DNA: TGTGCCAGCAGTTCCGGACAGGGGATGACTGGGGCCAACGTCCTGACTTTC. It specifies CASSSGQGMTGANVLTF.

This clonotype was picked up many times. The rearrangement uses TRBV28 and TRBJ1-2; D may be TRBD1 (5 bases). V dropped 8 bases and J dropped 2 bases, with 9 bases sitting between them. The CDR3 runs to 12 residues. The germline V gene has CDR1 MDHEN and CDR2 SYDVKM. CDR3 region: CASGGINYGYTF. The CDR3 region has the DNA TGTGCCAGCGGGGGGATCAACTATGGCTACACCTTC.

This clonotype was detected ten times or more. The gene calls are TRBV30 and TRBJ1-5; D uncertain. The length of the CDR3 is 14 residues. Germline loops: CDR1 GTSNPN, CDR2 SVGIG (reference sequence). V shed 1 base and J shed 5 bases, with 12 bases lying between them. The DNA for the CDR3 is TGTGCCTGGAGTGGCGGAGGGTTGGATCAGCCCCAGCATTTT. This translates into CAWSGGGLDQPQHF. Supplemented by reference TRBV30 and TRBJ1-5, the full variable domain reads SQTIHQWPATLVQPVGSPLSLECTVEGTSNPNLYWYRQAAGRGLQLLFYSVGIGQISSEVPQNLSASRPQDRQFILSSKKLLLSDSGFYLCAWSGGGLDQPQHFGDGTRLSIL.

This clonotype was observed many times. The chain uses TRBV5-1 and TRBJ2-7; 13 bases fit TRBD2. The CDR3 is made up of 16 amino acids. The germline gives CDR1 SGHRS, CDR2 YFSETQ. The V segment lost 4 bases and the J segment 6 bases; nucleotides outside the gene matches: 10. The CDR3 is CASSERTSGSSSEQYF. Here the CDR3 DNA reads TGCGCCAGCAGCGAGAGGACTAGCGGGAGTAGTAGCGAGCAGTACTTC. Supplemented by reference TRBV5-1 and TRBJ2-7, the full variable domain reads KAGVTQTPRYLIKTRGQQVTLSCSPISGHRSVSWYQQTPGQGLQFLFEYFSETQRNKGNFPGRFSGRQFSNSRSEMNVSTLELGDSALYLCASSERTSGSSSEQYFGPGTRLTVT.

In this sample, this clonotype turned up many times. The CDR3 sequence: CASSGGGVGNTIYF. The CDR3 bases are TGTGCCAGCAGTGGCGGAGGGGTCGGAAACACCATATATTTT. V is TRBV6-1 and J is TRBJ1-3; possible D gene TRBD1, 5 bases. Trimming cost V 4 bases and J 4 bases, with 11 bases left between them. The CDR3 sequence is 14 residues long. Germline assignment: CDR1 MNHNS and CDR2 SASEGT.

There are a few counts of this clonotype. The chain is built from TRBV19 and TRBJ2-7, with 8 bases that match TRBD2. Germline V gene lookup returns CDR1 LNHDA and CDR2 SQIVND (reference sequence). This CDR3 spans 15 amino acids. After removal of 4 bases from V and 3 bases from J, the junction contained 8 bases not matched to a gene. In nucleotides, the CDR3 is TGTGCCAGTAGTAGGGTAGCGGGACTAAACTACGAGCAGTACTTC. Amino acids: CASSRVAGLNYEQYF.

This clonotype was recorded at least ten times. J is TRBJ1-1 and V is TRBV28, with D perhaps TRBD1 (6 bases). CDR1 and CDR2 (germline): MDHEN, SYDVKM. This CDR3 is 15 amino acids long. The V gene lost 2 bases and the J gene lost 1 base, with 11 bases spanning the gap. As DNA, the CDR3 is TGTGCCAGCAGTTTAAGGGGGGGGACGAACACTGAAGCTTTCTTT. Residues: CASSLRGGTNTEAFF.

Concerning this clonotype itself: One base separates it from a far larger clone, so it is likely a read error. The CDR3 DNA reads TGTGCCAGCAGTTCATCGGGCGCTGAAGCTTTCTTT. This codes for CASSSSGAEAFF. This chain links TRBV28 with TRBJ2-1; D remains ambiguous. The DNA end lines up better with TRBJ1-1; the J call may be wrong. CDR1 and CDR2 from the germline V gene are MDHEN and SYDVKM. CDR3 length equals 12 residues.

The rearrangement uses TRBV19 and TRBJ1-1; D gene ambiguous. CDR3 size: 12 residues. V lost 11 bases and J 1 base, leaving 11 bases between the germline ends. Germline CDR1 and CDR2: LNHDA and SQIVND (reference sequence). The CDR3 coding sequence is TGTGCCGCAAGGACGGGGAACACTGAAGCTTTCTTT. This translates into CAARTGNTEAFF.

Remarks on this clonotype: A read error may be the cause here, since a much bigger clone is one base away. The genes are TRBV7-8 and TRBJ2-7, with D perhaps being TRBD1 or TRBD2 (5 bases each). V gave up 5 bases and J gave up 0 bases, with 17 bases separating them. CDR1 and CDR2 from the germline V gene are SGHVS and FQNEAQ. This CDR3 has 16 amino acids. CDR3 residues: CASSLPHYGASYEQYF. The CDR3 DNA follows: TGTGCCAGCAGCCTACCCCACTACGGGGCCTCCTACGAGCAGTACTTC.